The rows below give T cell receptor beta chains drawn from one sample of a study of blood T cell repertoires in COVID-19. Profiled with immunoSEQ multiplex PCR; TCRdb holds only in-frame clones, not every one. Among tens of thousands of clones, roughly nine tenths were seen once, and the ten largest hold approximately 26%. The sample was peripheral blood. All receptors derive from a human donor in a cohort sampled during active COVID-19. Both conserved end residues are part of each CDR3. Each record gives: J gene, CDR3 length, D gene, V gene, clone size, CDR3 DNA, CDR3 protein. The D gene is left open where the match is weak. Clone size, where shown, is once, few, many, or a class for clones that have expanded.

>TRBJ2-1|16|TRBD2|TRBV7-9|NA
TGTGCCAGCAGCTTAGGACTAGCGGGGGCCTGGGATGAGCAGTTCTTC
CASSLGLAGAWDEQFF
>TRBJ1-1|13|NA|TRBV28|NA
TGTGCCAGCTATGGGCAGCCGAACACTGAAGCTTTCTTT
CASYGQPNTEAFF
>TRBJ2-7|12|TRBD1|TRBV29-1|NA
TGCAGCGTTCGACAGGGGGCGGGTGAGCAGTACTTC
CSVRQGAGEQYF
>TRBJ2-5|14|TRBD1|TRBV29-1|NA
TGCAGCGTTGCCCCGGGACAGGGGAGGGAGACCCAGTACTTC
CSVAPGQGRETQYF
>TRBJ2-2|15|NA|TRBV5-1|NA
TGCGCCAGCAGCTCTAGCGTCCTTCGTGGCGGGGAGCTGTTTTTT
CASSSSVLRGGELFF
>TRBJ2-3|15|NA|TRBV9|NA
TGTGCCAGCAGCGTACTGAACAGGGGCACAGATACGCAGTATTTT
CASSVLNRGTDTQYF
>TRBJ1-1|13|NA|TRBV10-3|NA
TGTGCCATCAGTGCGGGGTATGGCACTGAAGCTTTCTTT
CAISAGYGTEAFF
>TRBJ1-4|16|TRBD1|TRBV6-6|NA
TGTGCCAGCAGTTTACAGGGGGCGGTAGCTAATGAAAAACTGTTTTTT
CASSLQGAVANEKLFF
>TRBJ1-4|14|TRBD1|TRBV7-8|once
TGTGCCAGCAGCATGGACAGGGGGCGGGAAAAACTGTTTTTT
CASSMDRGREKLFF
>TRBJ2-5|15|TRBD1|TRBV19|NA
TGTGCCAGTAGTATTGGGACAGGGACTTGGGAGACCCAGTACTTC
CASSIGTGTWETQYF
>TRBJ2-3|17|NA|TRBV4-2|NA
TGTGCCAGCAGCCAAGAGTATGCTAGCGCAATGTCAGATACGCAGTATTTT
CASSQEYASAMSDTQYF
>TRBJ2-5|14|TRBD2|TRBV4-1|NA
TGCGCCAGCAGCCAGGCGGGAGGGGAGGAGACCCAGTACTTC
CASSQAGGEETQYF
>TRBJ2-3|14|TRBD2|TRBV19|NA
TGTGCCAGCCTCCCTAGCGGGAGTATAGATACGCAGTATTTT
CASLPSGSIDTQYF
>TRBJ2-1|16|TRBD1|TRBV19|once
TGTGCCAGTAGTATATCGGGGACAGGCTCCTACAATGAGCAGTTCTTC
CASSISGTGSYNEQFF
>TRBJ2-1|15|TRBD2|TRBV19|NA
TGTGCCAGCTCCATCCTAGCGGGAGGGCCGGGTGAGCAGTTCTTC
CASSILAGGPGEQFF
>TRBJ2-1|17|TRBD2|TRBV7-3|NA
TGTGCCAGCAGCTTAAGGGGAGGCGGGGGAAGTTTTAATGAGCAGTTCTTC
CASSLRGGGGSFNEQFF
>TRBJ1-2|12|NA|TRBV5-4|few
TGTGCCAGCAGCTTGGACGGTGATGGCTACACCTTC
CASSLDGDGYTF
>TRBJ2-1|17|NA|TRBV11-3|NA
TGTGCCAGCAGCCCAACACCATCGGGAGTCTCCTACAATGAGCAGTTCTTC
CASSPTPSGVSYNEQFF
>TRBJ2-3|16|TRBD2|TRBV18|NA
TGTGCCAGCTCACCACGGACTAGCGGGAGTAGGGATACGCAGTATTTT
CASSPRTSGSRDTQYF
>TRBJ1-1|11|NA|TRBV3-1/TRBV3-2|NA
TGTGCCAGCCGAGGGGGCACTGAAGCTTTCTTT
CASRGGTEAFF
>TRBJ2-7|12|NA|TRBV5-4|NA
TGTGCCAGCAGCCTCCCGGCGGCCGAGCAGTACTTC
CASSLPAAEQYF
>TRBJ2-7|15|TRBD1|TRBV19|NA
TGTGCCAGTAGCTCGAACAGGGGGCTAACCTACGAGCAGTACTTC
CASSSNRGLTYEQYF
>TRBJ1-2|14|TRBD1|TRBV24-1|NA
TGTGCCACCAGTGAGACCGGGACAGACTATGGCTACACCTTC
CATSETGTDYGYTF
>TRBJ1-3|17|NA|TRBV5-6|NA
TGTGCCAGCAGCTTGGTAGTTAGTCGTAAAACGGGAAACACCATATATTTT
CASSLVVSRKTGNTIYF
>TRBJ1-1|11|NA|TRBV29-1|NA
TGCAGTTTGGAGGGAATCGCTGAAGCTTTCTTT
CSLEGIAEAFF
>TRBJ1-2|14|NA|TRBV11-3|NA
TGTGCCAGCAGCCCTAAAGGGCAGGGATATGGCTACACCTTC
CASSPKGQGYGYTF
>TRBJ1-4|15|TRBD1|TRBV6-1|NA
TGTGCCAGCAGTGAAGTTCGACAGGGATACGAAAAACTGTTTTTT
CASSEVRQGYEKLFF
>TRBJ1-4|14|NA|TRBV19|NA
TGTGCCACTAAAGAGACAGTAACTAATGAAAAACTGTTTTTT
CATKETVTNEKLFF
>TRBJ2-2|16|TRBD2|TRBV5-1|NA
TGCGCCAGCAGCATAATAGCGGGGGGGCACACCGGGGAGCTGTTTTTT
CASSIIAGGHTGELFF
>TRBJ1-2|15|NA|TRBV4-1|NA
TGCGCCAGCAGCCAAACGACAGGCCTCAACTATGGCTACACCTTC
CASSQTTGLNYGYTF
>TRBJ2-1|12|NA|TRBV24-1|NA
TGTGCCACCAGCTCAGGGGCCACTGAGCAGTTCTTC
CATSSGATEQFF
>TRBJ2-2|16|TRBD2|TRBV9|NA
TGTGCCAGCAGCGTAGGGGTTAGCGGGGACACCGGGGAGCTGTTTTTT
CASSVGVSGDTGELFF
>TRBJ1-5|13|NA|TRBV19|NA
TGTGCCAGTAGTCAGGGTAGCAATCAGCCCCAGCATTTT
CASSQGSNQPQHF
>TRBJ2-7|13|NA|TRBV5-1|NA
TGCGCCAGCAGACTCGCAGGTCGCACCGAGCAGTACTTC
CASRLAGRTEQYF
>TRBJ2-1|15|NA|TRBV19|NA
TGTGCCAGTAGTAATAGCGTGGAGCGACACAATGAGCAGTTCTTC
CASSNSVERHNEQFF
>TRBJ2-3|16|TRBD2|TRBV7-2|NA
TGTGCCAGCAGCTTATCCCGGGCTAGCGGTACAGATACGCAGTATTTT
CASSLSRASGTDTQYF
>TRBJ2-3|14|TRBD2|TRBV6-5|NA
TGTGCCAGCAGAACTAGCGGGGTAGCAGATACGCAGTATTTT
CASRTSGVADTQYF
>TRBJ1-4|13|NA|TRBV18|NA
TGTGCCAGCGGTGTCGGGGCTAATGAAAAACTGTTTTTT
CASGVGANEKLFF
>TRBJ2-7|14|NA|TRBV7-2|NA
TGTGCCAGCAGCCTACAATCAGGGGACCCCGAGCAGTACTTC
CASSLQSGDPEQYF
>TRBJ2-5|13|TRBD2|TRBV7-2|NA
TGTGCCAGCAGCTTATCGGGGGGAGAGACCCAGTACTTC
CASSLSGGETQYF
>TRBJ2-3|19|NA|TRBV5-1|NA
TGCGCCAGCAGCCGGGAACCTAGAGGGAACCCTTCTTTCACAGATACGCAGTATTTT
CASSREPRGNPSFTDTQYF
>TRBJ2-5|11|NA|TRBV20-1|NA
TGCAGTGCTCGGGTCCAAGAGACCCAGTACTTC
CSARVQETQYF
>TRBJ1-1|11|TRBD1|TRBV20-1|once
TGCAGTGCTAGATGGGACAGTGAAGCTTTCTTT
CSARWDSEAFF
>TRBJ1-1|14|TRBD1|TRBV28|NA
TGTGCCAGCAGTGGACAGGGGCTTAGGACTGAAGCTTTCTTT
CASSGQGLRTEAFF
>TRBJ1-1|18|TRBD1|TRBV7-9|NA
TGTGCCAGCAGCCGTGATCGACAGGGAGGTTCTGTCAGCCCTGAAGCTTTCTTT
CASSRDRQGGSVSPEAFF
>TRBJ2-1|13|NA|TRBV19|NA
TGTGCCAGTACTCTTAGCTCCTACAATGAGCAGTTCTTC
CASTLSSYNEQFF
>TRBJ2-1|16|NA|TRBV6-2/TRBV6-3|NA
TGTGCCAGCAGCGGCCCCCAGGGGAGCTCCTACAATGAGCAGTTCTTC
CASSGPQGSSYNEQFF
>TRBJ2-3|16|TRBD2|TRBV5-1|NA
TGCGCCAGCAGCTCGCCGGAGCGGGAGACTGTTGATACGCAGTATTTT
CASSSPERETVDTQYF
>TRBJ2-3|16|TRBD2|TRBV4-3|NA
TGCGCCAGCAGCCAAGAGGGACTAGCGGCCACAGATACGCAGTATTTT
CASSQEGLAATDTQYF
>TRBJ2-2|12|NA|TRBV28|NA
TGTGCCAGCAGCCCCCTAACCGGGGAGCTGTTTTTT
CASSPLTGELFF